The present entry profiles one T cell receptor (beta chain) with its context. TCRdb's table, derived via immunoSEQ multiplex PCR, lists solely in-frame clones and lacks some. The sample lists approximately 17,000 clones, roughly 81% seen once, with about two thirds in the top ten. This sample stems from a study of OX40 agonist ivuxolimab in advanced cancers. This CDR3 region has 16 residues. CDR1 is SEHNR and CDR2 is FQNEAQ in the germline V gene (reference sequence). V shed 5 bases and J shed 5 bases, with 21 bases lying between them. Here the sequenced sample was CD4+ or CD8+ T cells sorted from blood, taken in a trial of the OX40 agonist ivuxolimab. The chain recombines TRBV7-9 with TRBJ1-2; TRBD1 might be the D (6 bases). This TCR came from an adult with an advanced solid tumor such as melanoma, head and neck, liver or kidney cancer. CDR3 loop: CASSPGQFSTWYGYTF. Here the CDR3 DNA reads TGTGCCAGCAGCCCGGGACAATTCTCCACGTGGTATGGCTACACCTTC.